This T cell receptor (beta chain) originates from a study of blood T cell repertoires in COVID-19 (dated by TCRdb to 2020 to 2022). About the full investigation: The collaborator samples originated in the United States, Italy and Spain and spanned the acute and convalescent phases of COVID-19. The prospective study material was composed of cDNA or gDNA derived from T cells, B-cell-depleted T cells, or PBMCs. Deeply sampled blood TCRbeta repertoires from subjects exposed to, actively infected with, or recovered from COVID-19 were included in the dataset. The repertoires were released in a freely available public database intended as a resource for research on the immune response to SARS-CoV-2. Samples were obtained from the ongoing ImmuneRACE study (first 160 participants) and from 1,000 to 1,500 subjects provided by 6 global collaborators. Sample metadata almost always included a de-identified subject ID, COVID-19 status, age in years and sex. HLA class I and class II types, where available, came from metadata supplied by the sample provider rather than from assay-based typing. What the research found in general, with its limitations: Clinical and demographic metadata were provided uncurated, with the amount varying by source and participant.

This clone showed up many times. The antigen it recognizes is unknown. One base away there is no much larger clone; base qualities are not given. CDR1 is given as LGHNA and CDR2 as YNFKEQ, both from the germline V gene. Compared with germline, V lacks 4 bases and J lacks 5 bases; bases without a gene match: 10. Counted from cysteine to phenylalanine, this CDR3 has 15 amino acids. The sequence is cut down to CDR3 DNA, 45 bases in frame from base 1. The immunoSEQ Assay, a bias-controlled multiplex PCR, was used to amplify TCRbeta CDR3 regions from genomic DNA. The paper's processing steps were these. Within the assay, amplification of reference gene primers was used to estimate how many nucleated cells each sample contained. To quantify the absolute abundance of each unique TCRbeta CDR3 rearrangement, sequence reads were collapsed and filtered. For each sample, productive Simpson clonality was calculated as the square root of Simpson's diversity index over productive rearrangements. TCRdb mirrors the immuneACCESS table, restricted to in-frame sequences. Some clones are absent from its copies; in checked studies, under half trace to an unresolved V gene, and the reason for the others is unknown. V, J and clone size derive from that table, while D and trimming were established from the DNA sequence. The sample table shows some 200,000 clones, and 85% to 90% are seen once. The ten top clones hold around 13% of the sample.

In Seattle, one collaborating source enrolled patients while the infection was active and tracked those patients longitudinally over the course of disease. Each collaborating institution followed its own protocols to collect whole blood in K2EDTA tubes. For TCRbeta analysis, collaborators shipped samples as frozen whole blood, isolated PBMCs, or DNA extracted from either of those sample types. The sequence was obtained from a woman aged 65 to 85 with COVID-19, enrolled during active disease. Sequencing used peripheral blood. The sequence links TRBV4-2 to TRBJ2-5, and TRBD2 matches 7 of the central bases. The DNA is TGTGCCAGCAGCCGATTTACGGGAGGTATGGAGACCCAGTACTTC. The encoded protein is CASSRFTGGMETQYF.